The TCR beta chain under discussion was sequenced for a study of human CD8 memory T cell subsets (dated by TCRdb to between 2020 and 2021). Context from the whole study: The clonal relationships among stem-like (TSTEM), progenitor exhausted-like (TPEX) and effector memory CD8+ T cell subsets were assessed by comparing the TCRbeta repertoires of these subsets. TCRbeta repertoires were obtained from TSTEM, TPEX and effector memory subsets contributed by each of about 6 donors.

Overall results and qualifications from the work: Only TCRbeta chains were sequenced, and the repertoire comparisons were based on about 6 donors and tested using paired t-tests with Bonferroni correction. Greater repertoire diversity in TSTEM than in TPEX subsets was suggested by Chao1 estimates, potentially reflecting a broader range of specificities. Normalized Shannon-Wiener diversity was similarly high in the TSTEM and TPEX subsets, while the effector memory subsets were comparatively less diverse. The stem-like TSTEM and TPEX subsets each shared clonotypes with effector memory cells, but the TSTEM and TPEX repertoires had minimal overlap with each other, suggesting distinct antigen spectra.

The germline V gene (reference sequence) supplies CDR1 SEHNR and CDR2 FQNEAQ. The CDR3 holds 14 amino acids from the cysteine to the phenylalanine. The nucleotide record is missing. CCR7+ PD-1- TIGIT- cells were classified as stem-like memory CD8+ T cells (TSTEM). Density gradient separation was used to isolate peripheral blood mononuclear cells from healthy donor buffy coats. In the study, total CD8+ T cells were enriched by negative magnetic separation with EasySep or MojoSort CD8+ T cell isolation kits. For each subset, total RNA was extracted using an RNeasy Mini Kit from duplicate vials of about 150,000 sorted CD8+ T cells. PBMCs were used either fresh or after being cryopreserved in fetal bovine serum containing roughly 10% DMSO. Fluorescence-activated cell sorting on a FACSAria III was used to sort CD8+ T cell subsets to purity. A remark on this clonotype: Its antigen is currently not known.

Sequencing used a NextSeq 550. A Human TCR Profiling Kit was used to prepare UMI-labeled 5' RACE TCRbeta libraries. Every TCRbeta library was prepared in parallel, with the same number of PCR cycles used for all of the libraries. In the source study's methods: The number of functional CDR3beta clonotypes in each TCRbeta library ranged from about 2,800 to 20,000. MIGEC 1.2.9 was used for UMI extraction and consensus assembly, with at least three reads per UMI being required. MiXCR 3.0.3 was used to extract the in-frame CDR3beta repertoires. After each sample was downsampled to 42,000 randomly selected UMIs, diversity metrics were computed in VDJtools 1.2.1. Repertoire overlap metrics D, R and F2 were calculated in VDJtools for the top 3,000 clones of each sample pair. TCRdb reprocessed the reads, so every CDR3 protein sequence counts as one entry and DNA is not shown. These V and J calls rely on TCRdb rather than the paper's analysis. This sample's table contains some 10,000 distinct CDR3 sequences. The ten largest clones take up less than 9.5% of the sample.

The clonotype comes from a human donor in good health. Specimen: CD8+ stem-like memory T cells (TSCM and TCM) sorted from PBMCs. Per the publication, the cell subset or site label means: stem-like memory CD8 T cells (TSTEM), CCR7+ PD-1- TIGIT-. This chain is built from TRBV7-9 and TRBJ2-7; TCRdb gives TRBD1 as the D gene, but with no DNA this cannot be confirmed. The CDR3 sequence is CASSSGTAAAEQYF.